This T cell receptor beta chain is from a study of T cell responses to AZD1222 COVID-19 vaccine. Study-wide context: The study pooled second doses at about 4 or about 12 weeks.

Sequenced by immunoSEQ multiplex PCR; TCRdb stores in-frame clones only, minus some. The sample consists of 100,000 or so clones, approximately 90% of them appearing once. Per the germline V gene, CDR1 is SGHDT and CDR2 is YYEEEE. The CDR3 covers 14 residues. V lost 4 bases to trimming and J lost 1 base; unmatched junction nucleotides: 2. Study-wide results and caveats: White British donors predominated, females outnumbered males, and clonal diversity was possibly underestimated. Distributed over spike, vaccine-associated CD4 TCRs predominated at 160-218 and 743-854. All repertoire sampling was performed exclusively after the peak T cell response.

As to this clone: Its antigen is unidentified.

The sample was peripheral blood, taken on day 0 of AZD1222 vaccination. The sequence derives from an adult in good health. V and J are TRBV5-6 and TRBJ1-1; the match to TRBD1 covers 9 bases. Written as DNA, the CDR3 is TGTGCCAGCAGCGGGGACAGGGCGAACACTGAAGCTTTCTTT. Its translation is CASSGDRANTEAFF.